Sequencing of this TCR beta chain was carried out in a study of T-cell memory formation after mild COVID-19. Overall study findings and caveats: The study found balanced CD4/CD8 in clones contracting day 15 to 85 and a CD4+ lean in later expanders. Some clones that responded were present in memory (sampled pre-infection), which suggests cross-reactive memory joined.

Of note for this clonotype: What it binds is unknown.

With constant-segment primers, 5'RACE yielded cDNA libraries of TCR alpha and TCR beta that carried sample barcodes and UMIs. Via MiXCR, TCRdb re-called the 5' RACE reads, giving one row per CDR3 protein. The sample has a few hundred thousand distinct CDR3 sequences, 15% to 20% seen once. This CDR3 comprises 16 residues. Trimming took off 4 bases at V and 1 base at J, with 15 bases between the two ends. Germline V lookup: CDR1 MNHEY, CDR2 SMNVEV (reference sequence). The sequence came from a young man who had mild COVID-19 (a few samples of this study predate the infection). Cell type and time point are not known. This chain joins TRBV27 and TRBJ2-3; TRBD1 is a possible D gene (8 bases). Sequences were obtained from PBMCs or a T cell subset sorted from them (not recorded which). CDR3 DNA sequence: TGTGCCAGCAGTTCCCACACAGGGGGGGGCACAGATACGCAGTATTTT. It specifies CASSSHTGGGTDTQYF.